The subject of this entry is one T cell receptor (beta chain). The antigen is unknown. These data originate in a study of immune evolution from preneoplasia to lung adenocarcinoma. Study background: HLA loss of heterozygosity: around 6.5% AIS, around 16% MIA, over 25% ADC, none AAH. Overall study findings and caveats: Normal lung had the highest top T cell clone frequencies.

This CDR3 is built from 14 residues. Germline CDR1 WNHNN, CDR2 SYGVQD (reference sequence). V lost 0 bases to trimming and J lost 6 bases, with 11 bases between them. Some clones are missing from TCRdb's copy, which holds only in-frame ones; the method was immunoSEQ multiplex PCR. The sample shows some 5,000 clones, 88% of them seen only once. Patients had resection in Japan or China between the mid-2010s and the late 2010s. The chain couples TRBV10-1 to TRBJ1-2; no definite D call. This sequence was found in a person in their fifties with lung adenocarcinoma. Specimen: FFPE invasive lung adenocarcinoma tissue. The CDR3 bases are TGCGCCAGCAGTGAGTCGCGGGAAGGAGATGGCTACACCTTC. It encodes CASSESREGDGYTF.